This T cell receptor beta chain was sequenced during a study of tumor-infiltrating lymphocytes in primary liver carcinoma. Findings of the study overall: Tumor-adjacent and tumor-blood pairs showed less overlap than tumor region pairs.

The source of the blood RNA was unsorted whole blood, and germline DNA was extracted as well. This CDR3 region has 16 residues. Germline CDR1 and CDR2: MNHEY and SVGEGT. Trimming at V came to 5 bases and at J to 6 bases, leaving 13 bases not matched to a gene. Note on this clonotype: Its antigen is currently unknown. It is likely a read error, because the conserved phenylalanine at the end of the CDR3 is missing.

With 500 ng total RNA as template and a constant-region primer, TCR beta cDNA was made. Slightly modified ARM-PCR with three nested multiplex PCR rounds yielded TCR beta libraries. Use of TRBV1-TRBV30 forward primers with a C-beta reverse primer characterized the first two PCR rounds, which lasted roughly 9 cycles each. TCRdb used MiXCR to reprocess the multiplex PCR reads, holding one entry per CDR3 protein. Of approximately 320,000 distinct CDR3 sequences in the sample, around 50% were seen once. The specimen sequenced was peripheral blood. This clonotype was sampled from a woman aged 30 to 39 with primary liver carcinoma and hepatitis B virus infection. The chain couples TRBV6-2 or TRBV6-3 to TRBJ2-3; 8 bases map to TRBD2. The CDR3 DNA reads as TGTGCCAGCAGTCCTCGTGGTACTAGCGGTAGGGATACGCAGTATATT. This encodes CASSPRGTSGRDTQYI.